This T cell receptor (beta chain) was obtained from a study of beta chain features in type 1 diabetes. This clone was seen more than once but under ten times. CDR1 is KGHSH and CDR2 is LQKENI in the germline V gene. V dropped 4 bases and J dropped 3; count of bases not matched to a gene: 5. The CDR3 runs 14 residues. Every bit of the isolated RNA underwent reverse transcription, so sequencing read expressed TCRB transcripts. The table came from immunoSEQ multiplex PCR; TCRdb's copy has only in-frame clones and leaves some out. This sample has about 340,000 clones; less than 10% occur once, and the top ten carry less than 0.5%.

The sample consisted of central memory CD4+ T cells from blood. The chain is built from TRBV18 and TRBJ1-1; TRBD1 matches 7 bases. The receptor's source is a woman younger than 35 in good health. The CDR3 spells CASSQQQGYTEAFF. CDR3 DNA sequence: TGTGCCAGCTCACAACAACAGGGGTACACTGAAGCTTTCTTT.